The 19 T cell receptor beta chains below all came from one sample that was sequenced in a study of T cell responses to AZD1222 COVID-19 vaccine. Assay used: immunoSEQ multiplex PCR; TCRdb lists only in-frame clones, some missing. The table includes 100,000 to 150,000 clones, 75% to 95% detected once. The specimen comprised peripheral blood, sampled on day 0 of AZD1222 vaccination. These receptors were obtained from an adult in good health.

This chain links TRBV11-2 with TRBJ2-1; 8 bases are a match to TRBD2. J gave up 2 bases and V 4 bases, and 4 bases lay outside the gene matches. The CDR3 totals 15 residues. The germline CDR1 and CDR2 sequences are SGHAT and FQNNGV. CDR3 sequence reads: CASSYRGGPYNEQFF. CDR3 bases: TGTGCCAGCAGCTACCGGGGGGGCCCCTACAATGAGCAGTTCTTC.

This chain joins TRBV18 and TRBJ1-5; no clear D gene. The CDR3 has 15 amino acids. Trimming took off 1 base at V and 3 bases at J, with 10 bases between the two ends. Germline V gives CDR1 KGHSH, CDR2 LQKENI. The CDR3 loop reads CASSPQATVNQPQHF. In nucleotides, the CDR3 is TGTGCCAGCTCACCACAAGCGACGGTCAATCAGCCCCAGCATTTT.

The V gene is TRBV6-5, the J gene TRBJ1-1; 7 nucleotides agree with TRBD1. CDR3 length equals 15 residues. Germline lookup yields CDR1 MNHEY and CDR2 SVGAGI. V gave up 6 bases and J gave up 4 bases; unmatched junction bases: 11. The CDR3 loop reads CASRLLTGLGTEAFF. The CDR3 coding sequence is TGTGCCAGCAGGCTATTGACAGGGTTGGGCACTGAAGCTTTCTTT.

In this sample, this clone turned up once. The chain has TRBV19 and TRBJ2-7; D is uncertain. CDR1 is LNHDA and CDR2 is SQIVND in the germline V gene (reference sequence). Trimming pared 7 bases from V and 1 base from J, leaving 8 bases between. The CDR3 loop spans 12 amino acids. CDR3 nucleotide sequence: TGTGCCAGTAAGACGGTTTCCTACGAGCAGTACTTC. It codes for CASKTVSYEQYF.

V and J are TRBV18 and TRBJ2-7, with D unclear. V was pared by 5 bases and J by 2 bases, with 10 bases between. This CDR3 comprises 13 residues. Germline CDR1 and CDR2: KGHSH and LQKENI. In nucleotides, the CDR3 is TGTGCCAGCTCAAATAGTATCACCTACGAGCAGTACTTC. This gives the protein CASSNSITYEQYF.

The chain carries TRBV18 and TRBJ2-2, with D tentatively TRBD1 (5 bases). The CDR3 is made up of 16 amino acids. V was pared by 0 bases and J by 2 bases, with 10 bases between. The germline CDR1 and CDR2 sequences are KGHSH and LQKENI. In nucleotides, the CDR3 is TGTGCCAGCTCACCACCGGCAGGGTTTAACACCGGGGAGCTGTTTTTT. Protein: CASSPPAGFNTGELFF.

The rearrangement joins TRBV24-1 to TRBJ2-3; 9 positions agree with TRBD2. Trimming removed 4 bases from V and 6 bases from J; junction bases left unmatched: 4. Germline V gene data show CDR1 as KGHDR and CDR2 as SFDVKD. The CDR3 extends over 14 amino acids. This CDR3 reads CATSDGLALDTQYF. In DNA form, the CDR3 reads TGTGCCACCAGTGACGGACTAGCGTTGGATACGCAGTATTTT.

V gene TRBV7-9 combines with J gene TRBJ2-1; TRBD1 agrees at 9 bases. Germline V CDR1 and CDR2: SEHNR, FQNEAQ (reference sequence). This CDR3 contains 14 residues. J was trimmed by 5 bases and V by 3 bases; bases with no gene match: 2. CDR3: CASSFGTGNNEQFF. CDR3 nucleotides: TGTGCCAGCAGCTTTGGGACAGGGAACAATGAGCAGTTCTTC.

The CDR3 nucleotides read TGTGCCAGCAGCGTAGAGGGGGAGTCTACGGGCGAGCAGTACTTC. Protein product: CASSVEGESTGEQYF. The V gene is TRBV9, the J gene TRBJ2-7; possible D gene TRBD1, 6 bases. Germline V lookup: CDR1 SGDLS, CDR2 YYNGEE. Trimming took 0 bases from V and 6 from J, leaving 16 bases between them. There are 15 residues in the CDR3.

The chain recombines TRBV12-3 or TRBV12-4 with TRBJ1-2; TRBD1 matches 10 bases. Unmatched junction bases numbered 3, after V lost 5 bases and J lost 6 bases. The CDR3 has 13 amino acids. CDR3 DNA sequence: TGTGCCAGCAGTGGGGGACAGGGGCATGGCTACACCTTC. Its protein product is CASSGGQGHGYTF.

CDR3 protein: CAWSGETGGDEKLFF. CDR3 coding DNA: TGTGCCTGGAGTGGGGAGACAGGGGGTGATGAAAAACTGTTTTTT. The J gene is TRBJ1-4, the V gene TRBV30; 9 nucleotides line up with TRBD1. The ends lost 1 base at V and 6 bases at J; junction bases unmatched: 6. The length of the CDR3 is 15 residues. CDR1 and CDR2 from the germline V gene are GTSNPN and SVGIG (reference sequence). The entire variable domain, with the rest obtained from reference TRBV30 and TRBJ1-4, is as follows: SQTIHQWPATLVQPVGSPLSLECTVEGTSNPNLYWYRQAAGRGLQLLFYSVGIGQISSEVPQNLSASRPQDRQFILSSKKLLLSDSGFYLCAWSGETGGDEKLFFGSGTQLSVL.

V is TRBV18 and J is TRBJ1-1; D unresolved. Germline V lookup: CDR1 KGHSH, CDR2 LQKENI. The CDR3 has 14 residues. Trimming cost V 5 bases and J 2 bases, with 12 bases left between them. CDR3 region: CASSLGSDNTEAFF. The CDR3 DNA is TGTGCCAGCTCATTAGGCTCCGACAACACTGAAGCTTTCTTT.

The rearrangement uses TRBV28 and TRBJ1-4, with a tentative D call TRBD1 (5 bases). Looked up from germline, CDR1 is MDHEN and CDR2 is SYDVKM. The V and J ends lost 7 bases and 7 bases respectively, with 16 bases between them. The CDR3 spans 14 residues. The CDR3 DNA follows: TGTGCCAGCAAACCGGGGGGGACCTCTGAAAAACTGTTTTTT. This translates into CASKPGGTSEKLFF.

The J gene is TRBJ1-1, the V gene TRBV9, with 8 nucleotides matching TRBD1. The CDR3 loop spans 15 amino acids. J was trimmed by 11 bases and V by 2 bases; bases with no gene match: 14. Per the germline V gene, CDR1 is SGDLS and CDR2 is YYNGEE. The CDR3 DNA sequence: TGTGCCAGCAGCGTTGGGACAGGCCAGACTGGGCGTGCTTTCTTT. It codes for CASSVGTGQTGRAFF.

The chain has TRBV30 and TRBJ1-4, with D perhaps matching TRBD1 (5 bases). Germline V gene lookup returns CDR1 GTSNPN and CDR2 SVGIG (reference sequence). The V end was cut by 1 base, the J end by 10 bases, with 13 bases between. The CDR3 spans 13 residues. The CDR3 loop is CAWSGQGGGKLFF. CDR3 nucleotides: TGTGCCTGGAGTGGGCAGGGCGGAGGAAAACTGTTTTTT.

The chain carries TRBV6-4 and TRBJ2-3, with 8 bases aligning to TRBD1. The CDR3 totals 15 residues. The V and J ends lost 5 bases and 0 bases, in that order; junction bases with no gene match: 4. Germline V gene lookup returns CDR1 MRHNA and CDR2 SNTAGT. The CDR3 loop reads CASSFTGGSTDTQYF. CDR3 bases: TGTGCCAGCAGTTTTACAGGGGGGAGCACAGATACGCAGTATTTT.

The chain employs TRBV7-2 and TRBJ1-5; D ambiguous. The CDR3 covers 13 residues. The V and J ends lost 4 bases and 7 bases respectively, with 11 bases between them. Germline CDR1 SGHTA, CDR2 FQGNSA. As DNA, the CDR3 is TGTGCCAGCAGCTCGGGCAGGTACCAGCCCCAGCATTTT. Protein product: CASSSGRYQPQHF.

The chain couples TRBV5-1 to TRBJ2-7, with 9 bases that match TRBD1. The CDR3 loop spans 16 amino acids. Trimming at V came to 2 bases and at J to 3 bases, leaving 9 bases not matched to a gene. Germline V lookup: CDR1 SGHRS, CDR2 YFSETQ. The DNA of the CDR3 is TGCGCCAGCAGCTTTAACCCGGACAGGGGACTCTACGAGCAGTACTTC. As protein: CASSFNPDRGLYEQYF.

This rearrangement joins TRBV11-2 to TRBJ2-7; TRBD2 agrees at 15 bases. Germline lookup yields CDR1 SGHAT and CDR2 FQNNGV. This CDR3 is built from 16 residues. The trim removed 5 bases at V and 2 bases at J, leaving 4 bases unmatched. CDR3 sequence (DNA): TGTGCCAGCAGCACCCGGACTAGCGGGGGGGCCTACGAGCAGTACTTC. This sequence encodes CASSTRTSGGAYEQYF.